The sequence of this TCR beta chain was determined in a study of T cell repertoires in cytomegalovirus infection. TCRdb passed the reads through MiXCR, listing each CDR3 protein once. The table lists 100,000 to 150,000 distinct CDR3 sequences, roughly 8.2% of them singletons. Study findings and constraints: Cumulative frequency of public TCR beta families picked out carriers of CMV plus the relevant HLA.

V gave up 6 bases and J gave up 5 bases, with 10 bases separating them. The CDR3 runs to 12 residues. Germline V gene data show CDR1 as KGHSH and CDR2 as LQKENI. In regard to this clonotype: Antigen: not known.

The source material was PBMCs. The chain couples TRBV18 to TRBJ1-1; no definite D call. The sequence was obtained from a human donor in good health (CMV status not recorded). Some clones in this sample may be carry-over from other donors' samples. The CDR3 region is CASSRDGTEAFF. As DNA, the CDR3 is TGTGCCAGCTCGCGAGATGGTACTGAAGCTTTCTTT. Drawing the rest from reference TRBV18 and TRBJ1-1, the complete variable domain is NAGVMQNPRHLVRRRGQEARLRCSPMKGHSHVYWYRQLPEEGLKFMVYLQKENIIDESGMPKERFSAEFPKEGPSILRIQQVVRGDSAAYFCASSRDGTEAFFGQGTRLTVV.